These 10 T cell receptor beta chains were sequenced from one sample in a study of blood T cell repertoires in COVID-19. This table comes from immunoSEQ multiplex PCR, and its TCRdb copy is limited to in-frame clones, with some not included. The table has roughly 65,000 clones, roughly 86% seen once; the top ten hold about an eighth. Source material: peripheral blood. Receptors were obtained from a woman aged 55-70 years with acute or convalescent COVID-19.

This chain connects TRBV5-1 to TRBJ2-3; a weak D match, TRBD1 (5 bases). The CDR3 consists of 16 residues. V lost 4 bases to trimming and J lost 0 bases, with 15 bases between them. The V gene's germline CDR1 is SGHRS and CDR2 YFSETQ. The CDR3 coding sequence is TGCGCCAGCAGCGACGGACAAGTTTCTAGCACAGATACGCAGTATTTT. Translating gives CASSDGQVSSTDTQYF.

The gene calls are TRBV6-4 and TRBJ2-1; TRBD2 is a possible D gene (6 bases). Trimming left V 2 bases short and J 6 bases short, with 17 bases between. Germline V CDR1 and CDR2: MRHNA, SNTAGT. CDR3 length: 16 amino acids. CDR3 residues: CASSDVSGTGGNEQFF. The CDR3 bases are TGTGCCAGCAGTGACGTTAGCGGTACTGGGGGCAATGAGCAGTTCTTC.

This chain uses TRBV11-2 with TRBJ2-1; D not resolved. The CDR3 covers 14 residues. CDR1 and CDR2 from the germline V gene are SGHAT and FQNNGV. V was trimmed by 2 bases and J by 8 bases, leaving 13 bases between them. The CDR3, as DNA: TGTGCCAGCAGCTTATTTCCAGGAACCGATGAGCAGTTCTTC. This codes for CASSLFPGTDEQFF. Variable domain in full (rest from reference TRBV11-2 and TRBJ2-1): EAGVAQSPRYKIIEKRQSVAFWCNPISGHATLYWYQQILGQGPKLLIQFQNNGVVDDSQLPKDRFSAERLKGVDSTLKIQPAKLEDSAVYLCASSLFPGTDEQFFGPGTRLTVL.

CDR3 sequence: CASSPNRGLGNTIYF. The CDR3 DNA follows: TGTGCCAGTAGTCCAAACAGGGGGCTTGGAAACACCATATATTTT. The V call is TRBV19, the J call TRBJ1-3; 9 nucleotides match TRBD1. The CDR3 spans 15 residues. J lost 3 bases, V lost 5 bases, and 5 bases had no gene match. Looked up from germline, CDR1 is LNHDA and CDR2 is SQIVND (reference sequence).

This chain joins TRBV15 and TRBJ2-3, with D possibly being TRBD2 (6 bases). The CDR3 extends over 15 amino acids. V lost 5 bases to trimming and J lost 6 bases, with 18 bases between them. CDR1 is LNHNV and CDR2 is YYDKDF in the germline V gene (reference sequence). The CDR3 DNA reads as TGTGCCACCAGCGCCCGGGACTCACCACGGGATACGCAGTATTTT. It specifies CATSARDSPRDTQYF.

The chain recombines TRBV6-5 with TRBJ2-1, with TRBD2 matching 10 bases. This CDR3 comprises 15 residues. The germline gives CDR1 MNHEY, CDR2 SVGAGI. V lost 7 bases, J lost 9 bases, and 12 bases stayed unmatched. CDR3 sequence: CASTPPSGGDLEQFF. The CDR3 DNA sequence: TGTGCCAGCACTCCCCCCAGCGGGGGGGATCTTGAGCAGTTCTTC.

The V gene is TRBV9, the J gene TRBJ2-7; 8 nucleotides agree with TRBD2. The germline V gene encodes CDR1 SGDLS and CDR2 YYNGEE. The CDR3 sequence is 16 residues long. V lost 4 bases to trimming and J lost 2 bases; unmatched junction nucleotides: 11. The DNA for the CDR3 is TGTGCCAGCAGCTCCCAAGGGGCGGGGGGTCCCTACGAGCAGTACTTC. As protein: CASSSQGAGGPYEQYF.

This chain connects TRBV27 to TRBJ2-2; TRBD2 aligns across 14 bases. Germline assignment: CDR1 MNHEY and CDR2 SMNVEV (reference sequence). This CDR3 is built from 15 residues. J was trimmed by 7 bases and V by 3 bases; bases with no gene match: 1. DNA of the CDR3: TGTGCCAGCAGTTTCGGACTAGCGGGGGGCGGGGAGCTGTTTTTT. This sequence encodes CASSFGLAGGGELFF.

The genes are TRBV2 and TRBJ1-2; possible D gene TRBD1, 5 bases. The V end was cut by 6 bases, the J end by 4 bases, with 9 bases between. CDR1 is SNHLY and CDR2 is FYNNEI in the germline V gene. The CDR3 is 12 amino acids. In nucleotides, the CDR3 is TGTGCCAGCAGGCGGGGGAGCTATGGCTACACCTTC. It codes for CASRRGSYGYTF.

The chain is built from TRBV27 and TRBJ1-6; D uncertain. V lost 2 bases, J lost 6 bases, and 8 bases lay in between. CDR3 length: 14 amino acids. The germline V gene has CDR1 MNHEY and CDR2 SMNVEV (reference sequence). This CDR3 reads CASSLNRVNSPLHF. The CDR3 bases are TGTGCCAGCAGTTTAAATCGGGTTAATTCACCCCTCCACTTT.